This is a list of T cell receptor beta chains from one sample in a study of OX40 agonist ivuxolimab in advanced cancers. Measured with immunoSEQ multiplex PCR; TCRdb has only the in-frame clones, and not every one. The table lists tens of thousands of clones, around 92% of them singletons. Sequences were derived from CD4+ or CD8+ T cells sorted from blood, sampled in a trial of the OX40 agonist ivuxolimab. Source of these receptors: an adult with an advanced solid tumor such as melanoma, head and neck, liver or kidney cancer. Both conserved end residues are trimmed from each CDR3. Each record gives: V gene, CDR3 length, CDR3 protein.

>TRBV6-5|9
ASCRNTEAF
>TRBV21-1|11
ASSGRSWTEAF
>TRBV7-2|12
ASSLELVGETQY
>TRBV9|15
ASSGGPTSDSTDTQY
>TRBV15|13
ATSRGRDRHQPQH
>TRBV5-6|14
ASSRTLAGAYNEQF
>TRBV2|14
ASSDPGLAGEKTQY
>TRBV30|14
AWSGTSGRAYNEQF
>TRBV2|14
ASSEGLLNMQETQY
>TRBV27|11
ASSTSNWGKLF
>TRBV5-1|14
ASSPTGDRMNTEAF
>TRBV5-5|9
ASSPAHEQF
>TRBV6-6|11
ASSYSGVRGYT
>TRBV6-5|11
ASSSGLYDTQY
>TRBV6-6|13
ASSITDVPRGTQY
>TRBV11-2|11
ASSLELGQPQH
>TRBV27|12
ASSLSHRDYGYT
>TRBV27|13
ASSLFHRSPYGYT
>TRBV7-8|13
ASSSITGGSGELF
>TRBV13|13
ASSSSGRGSNEQF
>TRBV9|11
ASSETVTYGYT
>TRBV9|9
ASSAWDGYT
>TRBV20-1|9
SAGRLSVAF
>TRBV4-1|12
ASSQDRGWQPQH
>TRBV4-1|17
ASSQLGLDVTSGNNEQF
>TRBV7-2|13
ASKEGFSGANVLT
>TRBV5-1|13
ASSPEGDRNQPQH
>TRBV27|9
ASSLGGEQY
>TRBV6-6|12
ASSSTPSGNTIY
>TRBV19|10
ASSMRGSEAF
>TRBV4-1|12
ASSLNGLIGELF
>TRBV6-5|13
ASRPGPGGLFGYT
>TRBV7-9|12
ASSLGEMNTEAF
>TRBV28|13
ASSVGDLANQPQH
>TRBV4-2|11
ASSLGTSGTKY